Presented here are 22 T cell receptor beta chains from one specimen sequenced in a study of cytomegalovirus exposure and HLA in healthy donors. A multiplex PCR was run with 60 Vbeta primers and 13 Jbeta primers. Repertoires were generated with immunoSEQ multiplex PCR, while TCRdb's copy carries only in-frame clones and drops some. The table includes roughly 150,000 clones, about 79% detected once. Source material: PBMCs. These receptors all stem from a woman in her twenties or thirties in good health and CMV-seronegative.

This clone was recorded a few times. The rearrangement uses TRBV21-1 and TRBJ2-5; the table's D call, TRBD2, has no DNA check behind it. TRBV21-1 is a pseudogene locus. The CDR3 is 14 amino acids. In DNA, the CDR3 is TGTGCCATCCCGGCGGGGACGCCTAGGGAGACCCAGTACTTC. This sequence encodes CAIPAGTPRETQYF.

This clone has just one count. The chain uses TRBV5-1 and TRBJ2-3, with D perhaps TRBD2 (6 bases). This CDR3 comprises 15 residues. Germline CDR1 and CDR2: SGHRS and YFSETQ. Trimming stripped 4 bases from V and 2 bases from J, with 14 bases between. CDR3 region: CASSLRDPHTDTQYF. DNA of the CDR3: TGCGCCAGCAGCCTGCGGGACCCCCACACAGATACGCAGTATTTT.

This clone was seen once. The gene calls are TRBV5-4 and TRBJ2-7; D might be TRBD1 (6 bases). CDR3 length equals 14 residues. CDR1 is SGHNT, CDR2 YYREEE, per germline (reference sequence). V lost 5 bases and J 1 base, leaving 13 bases between the germline ends. CDR3: CASSFGTSSYEQYF. CDR3 bases: TGTGCCAGCAGTTTTGGGACAAGTTCCTACGAGCAGTACTTC.

The genes are TRBV9 and TRBJ1-1; TRBD1 matches at 10 bases. The germline gives CDR1 SGDLS, CDR2 YYNGEE. This CDR3 spans 15 amino acids. The V gene end was trimmed by 2 bases and the J gene end by 5 bases; junction bases not matched to a gene: 6. As DNA, the CDR3 is TGTGCCAGCAGCGTCCGACAGGGGGCAGGGACTGAAGCTTTCTTT. It encodes CASSVRQGAGTEAFF.

The gene calls are TRBV6-5 and TRBJ1-5; tentatively, D is TRBD1 (6 bases). CDR1 and CDR2 from the germline V gene are MNHEY and SVGAGI. The CDR3 covers 15 residues. Deletions cut 5 bases from V and 2 bases from J, with 13 bases between. The chain's CDR3 is CASSPGTNGNQPQHF. Written as DNA, the CDR3 is TGTGCCAGCAGTCCCGGGACAAACGGCAATCAGCCCCAGCATTTT.

The chain combines TRBV5-4 with TRBJ2-1, with TRBD2 as a possible D gene (7 bases). The CDR3 has 16 residues. Germline V gene lookup returns CDR1 SGHNT and CDR2 YYREEE (reference sequence). V was pared by 0 bases and J by 3 bases, with 13 bases between. The CDR3: CASSLEPGGLYNEQFF. The CDR3 DNA reads as TGTGCCAGCAGCTTGGAGCCGGGGGGCCTCTACAATGAGCAGTTCTTC.

This clone was counted once. V usage is TRBV29-1 and J usage is TRBJ2-1; tentative D call: TRBD1 (6 bases). The ends were cut back, 6 bases at V and 5 bases at J, with 17 bases in the middle. This CDR3 has 14 amino acids. The germline gives CDR1 SQVTM, CDR2 ANQGSEA. DNA for the CDR3: TGCAGCGTAGCCGGGATGGGGGCCAACAATGAGCAGTTCTTC. Its translation: CSVAGMGANNEQFF.

The chain joins TRBV6-1 to TRBJ1-6; TRBD1 matches 12 bases. Germline assignment: CDR1 MNHNS and CDR2 SASEGT. This CDR3 is built from 15 residues. Trimming cost V 6 bases and J 7 bases; bases outside gene matches: 4. CDR3 sequence (DNA): TGTGCCAGCAGGGGACAGGGGGCAATGAATTCACCCCTCCACTTT. Translated: CASRGQGAMNSPLHF.

This chain joins TRBV7-6 and TRBJ1-3; 7 nucleotides agree with TRBD1. The CDR3 is made up of 16 amino acids. The V gene's germline CDR1 is SGHVS and CDR2 FNYEAQ. V trimming: 0 bases; J trimming: 1 base; junction bases outside the gene matches: 3. The CDR3 is CASSLALDRSGNTIYF. The CDR3, as DNA: TGTGCCAGCAGCTTAGCCCTGGACAGGTCTGGAAACACCATATATTTT.

The V call is TRBV7-2, the J call TRBJ2-7; 9 nucleotides line up with TRBD2. The CDR3 runs to 15 residues. The germline gives CDR1 SGHTA, CDR2 FQGNSA. With 1 base clipped from V and 3 bases from J, the junction kept 4 bases outside the gene matches. In nucleotides, the CDR3 is TGTGCCAGCAGCTTAGGTCCTAGCGGGGACTACGAGCAGTACTTC. Translating gives CASSLGPSGDYEQYF.

In its sample, this clone was seen a few times. An end of the junction differs from the germline gene, which may be a read error. The chain couples TRBV4-3 to TRBJ2-4, with 8 nucleotides matching TRBD1. The CDR3 has 14 residues. Germline V gene data show CDR1 as LGHNA and CDR2 as YSLEER. This CDR3 reads CASSQDLQGTGPHF. The CDR3 coding sequence is TGCGCCAGCAGCCAAGATCTTCAGGGGACAGGTCCCCACTTC.

The chain employs TRBV18 and TRBJ2-4, with a possible D match to TRBD1 (6 bases). Between the trimmed V and J ends, which lost 2 bases and 0 bases, there was a span of 14 bases. The CDR3 consists of 17 residues. Germline CDR1 and CDR2: KGHSH and LQKENI. The CDR3 spells CASSPIGQSLAKNIQYF. DNA for the CDR3: TGTGCCAGCTCACCAATCGGACAGTCCCTAGCCAAAAACATTCAGTACTTC.

There are a few counts of this clone. The rearrangement links TRBV7-8 to TRBJ1-3; possible D gene TRBD1, 6 bases. Trimming removed 5 bases from V and 4 bases from J, with 15 bases in between. Germline V gene lookup returns CDR1 SGHVS and CDR2 FQNEAQ. This CDR3 is built from 15 residues. CDR3 in DNA: TGTGCCAGCAGCCCATACAGGGTTCTAGGAAACACCATATATTTT. This translates into CASSPYRVLGNTIYF.

The V and J genes are TRBV9 and TRBJ1-2, with 8 bases lining up with TRBD1. Germline V gene lookup returns CDR1 SGDLS and CDR2 YYNGEE. Germline trimming cut 4 bases from V and 4 bases from J; bases unmatched to any gene: 9. The CDR3 covers 15 residues. CDR3 protein: CASSQMQGAGYGYTF. CDR3 nucleotides: TGTGCCAGCAGCCAGATGCAGGGGGCGGGCTATGGCTACACCTTC.

The chain is built from TRBV5-1 and TRBJ1-2; 7 bases match TRBD1. There are 17 residues in the CDR3. CDR1 SGHRS and CDR2 YFSETQ come from the germline V gene. Trimming removed 5 bases from V and 8 bases from J; junction bases left unmatched: 21. The CDR3 DNA is TGCGCCAGCAGTCAAGAACAGGGGAGAGAGGCCTGGTGGGGCTACACCTTC. The encoded protein is CASSQEQGREAWWGYTF.

This clone was seen more than once but under ten times. V and J are TRBV9 and TRBJ2-1; 10 positions match TRBD1. Germline lookup yields CDR1 SGDLS and CDR2 YYNGEE. The CDR3 covers 17 residues. V gave up 4 bases and J gave up 1 base; unmatched junction bases: 8. CDR3 amino acids: CASSSSRDRGSYNEQFF. The CDR3 nucleotides read TGTGCCAGCAGCTCAAGCCGGGACAGGGGATCCTACAATGAGCAGTTCTTC.

The rearrangement joins TRBV9 to TRBJ2-7; D might be TRBD1 (6 bases). The germline V gene encodes CDR1 SGDLS and CDR2 YYNGEE. The CDR3 spans 13 residues. The germline V and J ends were trimmed by 0 bases and 3 bases, with 7 bases remaining between them. The CDR3 nucleotides are TGTGCCAGCAGCGTAGCACAGGGCTACGAGCAGTACTTC. It encodes CASSVAQGYEQYF.

This clone has just one count. V gene TRBV7-3 combines with J gene TRBJ1-1; no clear D gene. V was shortened by 3 bases and J by 1 base, with 12 bases between the two germline ends. From germline, CDR1 is SGHTA and CDR2 FQGTGA. The CDR3 sequence is 15 residues long. The CDR3 protein is CASSLGFGRNTEAFF. CDR3 bases: TGTGCCAGCAGCTTGGGGTTCGGGAGGAACACTGAAGCTTTCTTT.

The chain uses TRBV7-2 and TRBJ2-7, with TRBD2 matching 11 bases. V lost 5 bases to trimming and J lost 0 bases; unmatched junction nucleotides: 3. Germline CDR1 is SGHTA and CDR2 is FQGNSA. This CDR3 comprises 15 residues. CDR3 nucleotides: TGTGCCAGCAGCATGACTAGCGGGGTCTCCTACGAGCAGTACTTC. This encodes CASSMTSGVSYEQYF.

The chain is built from TRBV5-3 and TRBJ1-2; D may be TRBD1 (6 bases). TRBV5-3 is given ORF status, its function remaining uncertain. The CDR3 totals 14 residues. V was cut by 4 bases and J by 2 bases, with 12 bases left in between. The CDR3 region is CARSNRDTNYGYTF. CDR3 DNA sequence: TGTGCCAGAAGCAATCGGGACACAAACTATGGCTACACCTTC.

The rearrangement joins TRBV5-1 to TRBJ1-1, with 12 bases fitting TRBD1. With 4 bases clipped from V and 1 base from J, the junction kept 11 bases outside the gene matches. The CDR3 runs to 18 residues. The germline V gene has CDR1 SGHRS and CDR2 YFSETQ. The CDR3 reads CASSLARGQGAGNTEAFF. CDR3 bases: TGCGCCAGCAGCCTCGCCAGGGGACAGGGGGCGGGGAACACTGAAGCTTTCTTT.

The CDR3 coding sequence is TGCAGCTATCGGACAGCCTCCTACGAGCAGTACTTC. Translating gives CSYRTASYEQYF. The chain has TRBV29-1 and TRBJ2-7; tentative D call: TRBD1 (6 bases). From germline, CDR1 is SQVTM and CDR2 ANQGSEA. V was trimmed by 8 bases and J by 0 bases, leaving 11 bases between them. The CDR3 is 12 residues long.